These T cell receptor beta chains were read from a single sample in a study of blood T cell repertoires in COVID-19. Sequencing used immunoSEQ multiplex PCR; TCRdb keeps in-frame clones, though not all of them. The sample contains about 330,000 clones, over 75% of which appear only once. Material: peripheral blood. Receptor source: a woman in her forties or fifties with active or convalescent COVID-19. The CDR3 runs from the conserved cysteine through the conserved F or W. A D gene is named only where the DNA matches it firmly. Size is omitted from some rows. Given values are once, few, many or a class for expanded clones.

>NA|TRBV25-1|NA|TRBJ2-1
CASSETGARGLMGDEQFF
TGTGCCAGCAGTGAGACTGGGGCGCGGGGCCTAATGGGGGATGAGCAGTTCTTC
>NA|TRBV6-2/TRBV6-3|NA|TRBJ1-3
CASSPEFGNTIYF
TGTGCCAGCAGTCCCGAGTTTGGAAACACCATATATTTT
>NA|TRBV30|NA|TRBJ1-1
CAWRDYPTSTEAFF
TGTGCCTGGAGAGACTACCCCACGAGTACTGAAGCTTTCTTT
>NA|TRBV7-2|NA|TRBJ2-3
CASSLLGRGGRDTQYF
TGTGCCAGCAGCCTCCTTGGACGGGGTGGTCGAGATACGCAGTATTTT
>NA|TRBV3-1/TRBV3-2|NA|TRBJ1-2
CASSLGRGGGNGYTF
TGTGCCAGCAGCCTCGGCAGGGGAGGGGGTAATGGCTACACCTTC
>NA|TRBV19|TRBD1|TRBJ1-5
CASSTAGQGARIFQHF
TGTGCCAGTAGTACGGCCGGGCAGGGGGCCCGGATTTTTCAGCATTTT
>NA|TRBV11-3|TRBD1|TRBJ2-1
CASSAQLGDRGLSNEQFF
TGTGCCAGCAGCGCCCAATTGGGAGACAGGGGGCTTTCCAATGAGCAGTTCTTC
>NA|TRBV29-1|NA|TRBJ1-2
CSVVHGGYGYTF
TGCAGCGTCGTTCATGGAGGGTATGGCTACACCTTC
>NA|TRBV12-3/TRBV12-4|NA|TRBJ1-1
CASKMHSNTEAFF
TGTGCCAGCAAAATGCACAGTAACACTGAAGCTTTCTTT
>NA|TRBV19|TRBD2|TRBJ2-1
CASSPSGSSYNEQFF
TGTGCCAGTAGTCCGAGCGGGAGCTCCTACAATGAGCAGTTCTTC
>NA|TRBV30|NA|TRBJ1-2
CAWSVRGPYGYTF
TGTGCCTGGAGTGTACGCGGCCCCTATGGCTACACCTTC
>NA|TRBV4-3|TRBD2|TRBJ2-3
CASSQSLIFGLVRGDTQYF
TGCGCCAGCAGCCAGAGCCTAATCTTCGGACTAGTTCGGGGAGATACGCAGTATTTT
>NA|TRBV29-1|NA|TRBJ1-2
CSVEELGASGYTF
TGCAGCGTTGAAGAGCTGGGGGCAAGTGGCTACACCTTC
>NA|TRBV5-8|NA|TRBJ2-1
CASIGSWGRDARINGQFF
TGTGCCAGCATTGGCAGTTGGGGCCGAGACGCCAGGATCAATGGGCAGTTCTTC
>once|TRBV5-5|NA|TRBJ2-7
CASSSLNLAYEQYF
TGTGCCAGCAGCTCCCTGAACCTAGCCTACGAGCAGTACTTC
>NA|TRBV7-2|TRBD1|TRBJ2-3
CASSLGGTGTDTQYF
TGTGCCAGCAGCTTAGGGGGGACAGGGACAGATACGCAGTATTTT
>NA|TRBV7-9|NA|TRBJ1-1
CATSGGPGTEAFF
TGTGCCACAAGCGGGGGGCCAGGCACTGAAGCTTTCTTT
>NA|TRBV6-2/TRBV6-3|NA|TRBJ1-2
CASSYSLGYTF
TGTGCCAGCAGTTACTCCTTGGGCTACACCTTC
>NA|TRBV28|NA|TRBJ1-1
CASSLLTRDTEAFF
TGTGCCAGCAGTTTACTCACGCGGGACACTGAAGCTTTCTTT
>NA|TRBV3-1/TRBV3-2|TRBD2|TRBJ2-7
CASSQTWTGGSSYEQYF
TGTGCCAGCAGCCAAACTTGGACGGGGGGGAGCTCCTACGAGCAGTACTTC
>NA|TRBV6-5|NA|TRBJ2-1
CASRGRSSYNEQFF
TGTGCCAGCAGGGGTCGGAGCTCCTACAATGAGCAGTTCTTC
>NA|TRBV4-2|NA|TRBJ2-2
CASSQERGGGTGELFF
TGTGCCAGCAGCCAAGAAAGGGGGGGCGGCACCGGGGAGCTGTTTTTT
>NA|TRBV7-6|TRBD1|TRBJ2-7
CASSLGPGQSYEQYF
TGTGCCAGCAGCTTAGGCCCGGGACAGAGCTACGAGCAGTACTTC
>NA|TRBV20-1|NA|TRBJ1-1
CSGQNNTEAFF
TGCAGTGGACAGAACAACACTGAAGCTTTCTTT
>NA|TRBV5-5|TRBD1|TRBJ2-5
CASSYEDRVGTQYF
TGTGCCAGCAGCTACGAGGACAGGGTGGGGACCCAGTACTTC
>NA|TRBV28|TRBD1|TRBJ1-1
CASSYGQGYTEAFF
TGTGCCAGCAGTTACGGACAGGGGTACACTGAAGCTTTCTTT
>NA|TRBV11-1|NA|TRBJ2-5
CASSLGEETQYF
TGTGCCAGCAGCCTAGGGGAGGAGACCCAGTACTTC
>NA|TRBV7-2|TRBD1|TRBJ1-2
CASSFQGAVNTF
TGTGCCAGCAGCTTCCAGGGGGCGGTCAACACCTTC
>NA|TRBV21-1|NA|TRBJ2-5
CASSKQDGSGETQYF
TGTGCCAGCAGCAAACAGGACGGGAGCGGTGAGACCCAGTACTTC
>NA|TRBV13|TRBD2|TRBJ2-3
CASSPRGRLSVGADTQYF
TGTGCCAGCAGCCCCCGCGGGAGACTCTCCGTAGGGGCAGATACGCAGTATTTT
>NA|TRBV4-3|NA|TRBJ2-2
CASSRGPGGELFF
TGCGCCAGCAGCCGGGGCCCTGGTGGGGAGCTGTTTTTT
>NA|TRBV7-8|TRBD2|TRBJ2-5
CASSLALAGAVQETQYF
TGTGCCAGCAGCTTAGCACTAGCGGGGGCCGTGCAAGAGACCCAGTACTTC
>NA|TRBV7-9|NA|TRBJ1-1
CASSLDKNTEAFF
TGTGCCAGCAGCCTGGACAAGAACACTGAAGCTTTCTTT
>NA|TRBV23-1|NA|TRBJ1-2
CASSQIEGHLRTGSLWYTF
TGCGCCAGCAGTCAAATCGAGGGACATCTTCGTACGGGGTCCTTATGGTACACCTTC
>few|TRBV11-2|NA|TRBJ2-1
CASSLEPINEQFF
TGTGCCAGCAGCTTAGAGCCTATTAATGAGCAGTTCTTC
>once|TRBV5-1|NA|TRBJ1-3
CASSPTIQGGLTGNTIYF
TGCGCCAGCAGCCCAACCATTCAGGGCGGTTTGACTGGAAACACCATATATTTT
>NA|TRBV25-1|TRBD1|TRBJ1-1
CASSESGTGPPYTEAFF
TGTGCCAGCAGTGAATCGGGGACAGGACCGCCTTACACTGAAGCTTTCTTT
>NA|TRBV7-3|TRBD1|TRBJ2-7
CASSNGQGYEQYF
TGTGCCAGCAGCAACGGACAGGGGTACGAGCAGTACTTC
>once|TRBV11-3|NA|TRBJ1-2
CASSLRRRRRVGLVPHSYTF
TGTGCCAGCAGCCTCCGCCGAAGGAGAAGGGTTGGACTAGTCCCCCATAGCTACACCTTC
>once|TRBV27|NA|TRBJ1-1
CASSLRQTPNTEAFF
TGTGCCAGCAGTTTAAGACAGACCCCGAACACTGAAGCTTTCTTT
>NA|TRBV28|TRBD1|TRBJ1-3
CASSPGGQGANTIYF
TGTGCCAGCAGTCCTGGGGGACAGGGGGCTAACACCATATATTTT
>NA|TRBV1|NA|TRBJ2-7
CTSSQDRGGRAHEQYF
TGCACCAGCAGCCAAGATCGTGGCGGGAGGGCCCACGAGCAGTACTTC
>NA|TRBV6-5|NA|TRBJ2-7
CASSYSSLQSYEQYF
TGTGCCAGCAGTTACTCGTCCTTACAGTCCTACGAGCAGTACTTC
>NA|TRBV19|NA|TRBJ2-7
CASSIRTTYEQYF
TGTGCCAGTAGTATAAGGACTACCTACGAGCAGTACTTC
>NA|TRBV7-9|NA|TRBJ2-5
CASSFGELETQYF
TGTGCCAGCAGCTTCGGGGAGTTAGAGACCCAGTACTTC